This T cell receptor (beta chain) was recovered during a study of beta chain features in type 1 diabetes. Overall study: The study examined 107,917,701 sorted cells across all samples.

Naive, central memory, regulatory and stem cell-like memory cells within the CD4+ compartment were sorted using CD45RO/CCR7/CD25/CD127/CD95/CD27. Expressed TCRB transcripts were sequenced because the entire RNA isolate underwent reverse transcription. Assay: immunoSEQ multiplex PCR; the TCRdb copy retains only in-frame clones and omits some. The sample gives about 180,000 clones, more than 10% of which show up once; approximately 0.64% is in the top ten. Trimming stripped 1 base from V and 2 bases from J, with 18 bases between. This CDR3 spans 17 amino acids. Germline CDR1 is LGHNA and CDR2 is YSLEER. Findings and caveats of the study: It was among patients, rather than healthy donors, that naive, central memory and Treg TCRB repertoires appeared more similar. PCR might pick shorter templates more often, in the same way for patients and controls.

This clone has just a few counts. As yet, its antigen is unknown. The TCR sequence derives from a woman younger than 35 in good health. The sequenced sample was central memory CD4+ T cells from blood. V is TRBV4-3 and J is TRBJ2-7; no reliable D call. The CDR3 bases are TGCGCCAGCAGCCAAGCGGCAGGTCCAACATCTCCCTACGAGCAGTACTTC. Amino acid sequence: CASSQAAGPTSPYEQYF.